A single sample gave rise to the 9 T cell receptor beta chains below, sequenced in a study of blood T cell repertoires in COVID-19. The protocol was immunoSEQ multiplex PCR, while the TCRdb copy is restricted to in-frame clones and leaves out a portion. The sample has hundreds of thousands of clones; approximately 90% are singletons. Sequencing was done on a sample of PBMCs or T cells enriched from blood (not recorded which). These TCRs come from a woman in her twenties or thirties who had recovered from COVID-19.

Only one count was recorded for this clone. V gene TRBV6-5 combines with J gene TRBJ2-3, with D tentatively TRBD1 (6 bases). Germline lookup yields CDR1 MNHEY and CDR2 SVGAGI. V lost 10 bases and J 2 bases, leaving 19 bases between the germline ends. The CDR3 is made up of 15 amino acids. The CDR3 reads CATNRQGLFTDTQYF. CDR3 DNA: TGTGCCACTAACCGTCAGGGGCTGTTCACAGATACGCAGTATTTT.

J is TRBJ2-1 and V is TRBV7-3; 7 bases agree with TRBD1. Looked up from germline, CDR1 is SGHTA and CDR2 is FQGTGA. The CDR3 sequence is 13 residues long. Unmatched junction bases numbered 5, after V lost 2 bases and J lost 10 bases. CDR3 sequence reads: CASSLDRAGEQFF. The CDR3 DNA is TGTGCCAGCAGCTTAGACAGGGCTGGAGAGCAGTTCTTC.

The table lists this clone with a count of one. DNA of the CDR3: TGTGCCAGCAGCTCCAGGGGACAGGGCCGGAATGAGCAGTTCTTC. Its protein product is CASSSRGQGRNEQFF. This chain joins TRBV7-8 and TRBJ2-1; 9 bases match TRBD1. Germline CDR1 reads SGHVS; CDR2 reads FQNEAQ. V shed 4 bases and J 7 bases; nucleotides not matched to a gene: 8. The CDR3 sequence is 15 residues long.

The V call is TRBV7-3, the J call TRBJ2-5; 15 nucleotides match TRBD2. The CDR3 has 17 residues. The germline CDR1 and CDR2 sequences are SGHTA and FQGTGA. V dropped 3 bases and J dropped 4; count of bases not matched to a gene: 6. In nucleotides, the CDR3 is TGTGCCAGCAGCTTCGGACTAGCGGGAGGGTCCGGAGAGACCCAGTACTTC. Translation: CASSFGLAGGSGETQYF.

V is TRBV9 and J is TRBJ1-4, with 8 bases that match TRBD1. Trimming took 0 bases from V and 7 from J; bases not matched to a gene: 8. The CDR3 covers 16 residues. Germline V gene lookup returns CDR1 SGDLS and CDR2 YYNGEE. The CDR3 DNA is TGTGCCAGCAGCGTAGCGGACAGGGCGTGGGGTGAAAAACTGTTTTTT. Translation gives CASSVADRAWGEKLFF.

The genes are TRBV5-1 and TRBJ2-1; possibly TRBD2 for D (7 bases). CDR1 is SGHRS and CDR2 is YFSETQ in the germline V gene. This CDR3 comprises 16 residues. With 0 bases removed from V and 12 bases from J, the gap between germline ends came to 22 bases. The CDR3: CASSLAGPEGRGAQFF. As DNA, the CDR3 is TGCGCCAGCAGCTTGGCCGGGCCGGAGGGCCGGGGGGCGCAGTTCTTC.

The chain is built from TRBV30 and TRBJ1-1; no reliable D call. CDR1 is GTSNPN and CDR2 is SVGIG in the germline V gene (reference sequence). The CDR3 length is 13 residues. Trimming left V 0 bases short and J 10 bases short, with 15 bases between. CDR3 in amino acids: CAWSVLEAVGAFF. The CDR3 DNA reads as TGTGCCTGGAGTGTACTGGAGGCGGTCGGAGCTTTCTTT.

CDR3 in amino acids: CASSQDGALPYEQYF. The CDR3, as DNA: TGCGCCAGCAGCCAAGATGGCGCACTACCCTACGAGCAGTACTTC. The rearrangement uses TRBV4-3 and TRBJ2-7; no reliable D call. V was cut by 0 bases and J by 2 bases, with 11 bases left in between. The CDR3 runs 15 residues. The germline gives CDR1 LGHNA, CDR2 YSLEER.

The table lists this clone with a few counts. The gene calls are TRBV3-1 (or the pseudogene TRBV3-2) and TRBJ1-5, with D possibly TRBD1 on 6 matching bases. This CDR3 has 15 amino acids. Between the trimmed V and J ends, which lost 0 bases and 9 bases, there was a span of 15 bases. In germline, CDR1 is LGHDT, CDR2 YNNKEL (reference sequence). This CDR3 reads CASSQDASGARPQHF. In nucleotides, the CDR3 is TGTGCCAGCAGCCAAGATGCGTCAGGGGCACGGCCCCAGCATTTT.